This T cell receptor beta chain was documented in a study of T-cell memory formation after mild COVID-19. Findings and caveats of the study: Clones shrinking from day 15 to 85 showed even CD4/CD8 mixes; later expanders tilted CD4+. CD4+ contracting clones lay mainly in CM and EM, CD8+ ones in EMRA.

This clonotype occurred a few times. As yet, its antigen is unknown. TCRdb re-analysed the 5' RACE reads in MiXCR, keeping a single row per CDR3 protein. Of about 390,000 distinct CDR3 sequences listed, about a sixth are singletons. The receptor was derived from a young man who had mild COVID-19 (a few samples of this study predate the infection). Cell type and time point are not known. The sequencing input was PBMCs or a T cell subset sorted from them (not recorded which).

The CDR3 nucleotides read TGCGCCAGCAGCTTGGTATACAGGGATGCGACCCAGTACTTC. This codes for CASSLVYRDATQYF. V and J are TRBV5-1 and TRBJ2-5; D might be TRBD1 (6 bases). V dropped 0 bases and J dropped 7 bases, with 13 bases sitting between them. Per germline, CDR1 SGHRS and CDR2 YFSETQ. The CDR3 spans 14 residues.